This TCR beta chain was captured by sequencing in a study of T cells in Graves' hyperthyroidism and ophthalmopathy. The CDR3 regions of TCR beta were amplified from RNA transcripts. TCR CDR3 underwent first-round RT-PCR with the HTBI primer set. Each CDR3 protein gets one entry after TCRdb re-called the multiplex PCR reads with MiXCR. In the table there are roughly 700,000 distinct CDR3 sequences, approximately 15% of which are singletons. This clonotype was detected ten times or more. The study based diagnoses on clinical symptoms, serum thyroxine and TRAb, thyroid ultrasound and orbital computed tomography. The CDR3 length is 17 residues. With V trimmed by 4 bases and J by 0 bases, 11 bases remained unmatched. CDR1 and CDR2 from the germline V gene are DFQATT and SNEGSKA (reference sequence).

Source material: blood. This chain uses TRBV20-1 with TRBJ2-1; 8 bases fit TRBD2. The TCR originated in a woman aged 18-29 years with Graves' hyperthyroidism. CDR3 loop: CSATGGGGRSSYNEQFF. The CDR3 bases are TGCAGTGCTACCGGTGGGGGCGGGAGGAGCTCCTACAATGAGCAGTTCTTC.